The 2 T cell receptor beta chains presented below share a single source sample, sequenced in a study of T cell repertoires in aging, cancer and after chemotherapy. Peripheral blood genomic DNA, not sorted cells or RNA, was the template. Multiplex touch-down PCR with TRB-A/B primers amplified rearranged V-D-J TRB sequences. TCRdb reanalysed the multiplex PCR reads using MiXCR and keeps one entry per CDR3 protein. The sample consists of about 1,300 distinct CDR3 sequences, roughly a fifth of them appearing once. The sequenced sample was blood. The receptor source for this set is a human donor with a solid tumor.

This clonotype occurred a few times. One junction end does not reproduce the germline sequence, and a read error may be involved. This chain connects TRBV10-1 to TRBJ2-1; a weak D match, TRBD2 (7 bases). The CDR3 spans 16 residues. The V gene's germline CDR1 is WNHNN and CDR2 SYGVQD (reference sequence). In DNA form, the CDR3 reads TGCGCCAGCAGTGAATCTTTGGCGGGGGCCTACGATGAGCAGTTCTTC. This codes for CASSESLAGAYDEQFF.

This clonotype has more than one count but fewer than ten. In DNA form, the CDR3 reads TGTGCCACCAGTGATCCCCATAGTTCACACGAGCAGTACTTC. It codes for CATSDPHSSHEQYF. The V and J genes are TRBV24-1 and TRBJ2-7, with D uncertain. Germline-derived CDR1 and CDR2 are KGHDR and SFDVKD. The V end was cut by 3 bases, the J end by 5 bases, with 13 bases between. This CDR3 region has 14 residues.